This T cell receptor (beta chain) was sequenced during a study of tumor-infiltrating lymphocytes in primary liver carcinoma. Study in general: Each of the growths was stage T1-T3 N0M0, extending about 4 to 11 cm across. Study-level results: In tumor-adjacent and tumor-blood pairs, overlap was lower than in tumor region pairs. Top-250-clone fractions were significantly higher in tumors than in blood (p = 0.039).

Concerning this clonotype: Its antigen is as yet unknown. No conserved phenylalanine or tryptophan ends this CDR3, so it is likely a read error. Because the CDR3's place on the DNA is in doubt, the DNA is left out and the CDR3 is given as listed by TCRdb.

Germline V CDR1 and CDR2: MNHNY, SVGAGI (reference sequence). Both ends counted, the CDR3 spans 12 residues. Constant-region priming of approximately 0.55 ug total RNA yielded TCR beta cDNA. Libraries covering TCR beta were generated through three nested multiplex PCR rounds (using a slightly modified ARM-PCR). The first two PCR rounds, approximately 10 cycles each, used TRBV1-TRBV30 forward primers and a C-beta reverse primer. Via MiXCR, TCRdb re-called the multiplex PCR reads, giving one row per CDR3 protein. The sample includes 300,000 to 350,000 distinct CDR3 sequences, almost 65% of them seen just once. Germline DNA was also extracted, with blood RNA taken from unsorted whole blood.

The rearrangement links TRBV6-6 to TRBJ1-5; the table calls TRBD1, which could not be checked here. Sequencing was performed on peripheral blood. The origin of this receptor is a man aged 35 to 55 with primary liver carcinoma and hepatitis B virus infection. The CDR3 reads CVSRDRDRLKHI.